This T cell receptor beta chain was retrieved from a study of T-cell memory formation after mild COVID-19. Study overall: For the most part, TCR clusters were specific to one donor.

Study results and caveats: Some responding clones appeared in pre-infection memory, suggesting cross-reactive memory joined. Researchers could not confirm that second-wave clones peaking on day 37 targeted SARS-CoV-2. For contracting clones, CD4+ ones sat mainly in CM and EM, CD8+ in EMRA.

This clonotype was counted only a few times. Its antigen is unknown. From the 5' RACE reads, TCRdb called clonotypes with MiXCR, one entry per CDR3 protein. The sample has a few hundred thousand distinct CDR3 sequences, 20% to 25% seen once; the top ten hold 21%. CDR1 DFQATT and CDR2 SNEGSKA come from the germline V gene (reference sequence). V lost 3 bases, J lost 3 bases, and 6 bases stayed unmatched. This CDR3 contains 15 residues. V and J are TRBV20-1 and TRBJ2-5; the match to TRBD2 covers 11 bases. The receptor comes from a man younger than 35 who had mild COVID-19 (a few samples of this study predate the infection). Cell type and time point are not known. Sequencing was performed on PBMCs or a T cell subset sorted from them (not recorded which). The CDR3 DNA sequence: TGCAGTGCTAGCGCCCAACTAGCGGGGGAAGAGACCCAGTACTTC. Its translation: CSASAQLAGEETQYF.